Listed here are 8 T cell receptor beta chains from one sample, sequenced in a study of blood T cell repertoires in COVID-19. The repertoire was sequenced with immunoSEQ multiplex PCR; TCRdb's copy has only in-frame clones and lacks some. The profile shows over 200,000 clones, around 85% of them singletons. The source material was peripheral blood. The receptor set was obtained from a woman over 75 with acute or convalescent COVID-19.

This clone has only a few counts. The chain has TRBV5-1 and TRBJ1-6, with 7 bases fitting TRBD1. This CDR3 has 14 residues. CDR1 is SGHRS and CDR2 is YFSETQ in the germline V gene. Trimming cost V 6 bases and J 7 bases; bases outside gene matches: 7. Here the CDR3 reads CASNTGQLNSPLHF. CDR3 coding DNA: TGCGCCAGCAATACGGGACAGTTAAATTCACCCCTCCACTTT.

The rearrangement uses TRBV5-1 and TRBJ2-5; 8 nucleotides agree with TRBD1. Germline V gene lookup returns CDR1 SGHRS and CDR2 YFSETQ. The CDR3 contains 16 residues. V lost 4 bases and J lost 1; bases outside the gene matches: 9. CDR3 DNA sequence: TGCGCCAGCAGCGAGGACAGGGTCGGAACCCAAGAGACCCAGTACTTC. It specifies CASSEDRVGTQETQYF.

The rearrangement joins TRBV7-9 to TRBJ2-5; 10 bases agree with TRBD1. The CDR3 runs to 17 residues. Germline CDR1 is SEHNR and CDR2 is FQNEAQ (reference sequence). Trimming cost V 6 bases and J 6 bases; bases outside gene matches: 16. The CDR3 sequence is CASSVSPLTGGAKTQYF. The CDR3 region has the DNA TGTGCCAGCAGTGTCTCCCCCCTGACAGGGGGCGCGAAGACCCAGTACTTC.

The genes are TRBV6-1 and TRBJ2-5; 8 bases align to TRBD1. Germline V CDR1 and CDR2: MNHNS, SASEGT. The CDR3 runs to 16 residues. The V gene end was trimmed by 0 bases and the J gene end by 5 bases; junction bases not matched to a gene: 8. The chain's CDR3 is CASSEAIGQGSETQYF. CDR3 DNA sequence: TGTGCCAGCAGTGAAGCGATCGGACAGGGAAGTGAGACCCAGTACTTC.

The CDR3 DNA sequence: TGCGCCAGCAGCCCAGACAGGGGGAAGTCTGGGGCCAACGTCCTGACTTTC. This encodes CASSPDRGKSGANVLTF. The V gene is TRBV10-1, the J gene TRBJ2-6; TRBD1 matches 9 bases. Looked up from germline, CDR1 is WNHNN and CDR2 is SYGVQD (reference sequence). Germline trimming cut 6 bases from V and 1 base from J; bases unmatched to any gene: 7. The CDR3 has 17 residues.

The V call is TRBV12-3 or TRBV12-4, the J call TRBJ1-1, with no clear D. V lost 5 bases to trimming and J lost 0 bases, with 7 bases between them. The CDR3 is 13 amino acids. DNA for the CDR3: TGTGCCAGCAGTGCGCTTTTGAACACTGAAGCTTTCTTT. Protein product: CASSALLNTEAFF.

This chain links TRBV19 with TRBJ2-1; the D is unclear. CDR1 and CDR2 (germline): LNHDA, SQIVND (reference sequence). The CDR3 covers 11 residues. V dropped 4 bases and J dropped 5 bases, with 3 bases sitting between them. CDR3 in DNA: TGTGCCAGTAGTACAAACAATGAGCAGTTCTTC. Translated, it gives CASSTNNEQFF.

This clone was counted only a few times. This chain links TRBV10-3 with TRBJ1-1; a weak D match, TRBD1 (5 bases). Germline loops: CDR1 ENHRY, CDR2 SYGVKD. The CDR3 sequence is 16 residues long. The V and J ends lost 0 bases and 1 base respectively, with 12 bases between them. CDR3 nucleotides: TGTGCCATCAGTGAGTCCAAAACAGGTTCGAACACTGAAGCTTTCTTT. As protein: CAISESKTGSNTEAFF.